These 26 T cell receptor beta chains share one sample of origin, sequenced in a study of vaccination and CD4 T cells after COVID-19. These receptors' targets are unknown. Oncomine TCR Beta short-read sequencing was applied to DNA from cultured CD4+ T cells. One entry per CDR3 protein, called by TCRdb with MiXCR from the PCR reads. The sample contains 15,000 or so distinct CDR3 sequences, about 46% of which appear only once. The treatment was: approximately 9-day PBMC culture with coronavirus spike peptide pools or control peptides (ViraFEST assay). The source material was CD4+ T cells from blood, cultured in vitro. The source is a human donor who had recovered from COVID-19.

This clonotype was observed a handful of times. V is TRBV6-1 and J is TRBJ1-1, with D tentatively TRBD1 (5 bases). CDR3 length: 13 residues. Germline V gene data show CDR1 as MNHNS and CDR2 as SASEGT. Between the trimmed V and J ends, which lost 3 bases and 4 bases, there was a span of 9 bases. CDR3 amino acids: CASSDRVATEAFF. Here the CDR3 DNA reads TGTGCCAGCAGTGACAGGGTGGCCACTGAAGCTTTCTTT.

J is TRBJ1-4 and V is TRBV7-2; D unresolved. The ends were cut back, 1 base at V and 5 bases at J, with 5 bases in the middle. The CDR3 covers 13 residues. Germline V gene data show CDR1 as SGHTA and CDR2 as FQGNSA. DNA of the CDR3: TGTGCCAGCAGCTTAGATACGAATGAAAAACTGTTTTTT. Encoded protein: CASSLDTNEKLFF.

The gene calls are TRBV27 and TRBJ2-5; TRBD1 might be the D (6 bases). Germline V gene data show CDR1 as MNHEY and CDR2 as SMNVEV (reference sequence). The CDR3 covers 15 residues. Trimming left V 5 bases short and J 5 bases short, with 18 bases between. The CDR3, as DNA: TGTGCCAGCAGTCCCACAGGGTTCCGCGGGGAGACCCAGTACTTC. Its protein is CASSPTGFRGETQYF.

This chain links TRBV6-1 with TRBJ1-5, with D unclear. CDR3 size: 16 residues. V dropped 6 bases and J dropped 3 bases, with 18 bases sitting between them. Per germline, CDR1 MNHNS and CDR2 SASEGT. The CDR3 loop reads CASSSYSAATNQPQHF. CDR3 nucleotides: TGTGCCAGCAGCTCTTACTCGGCCGCCACCAATCAGCCCCAGCATTTT.

J is TRBJ1-2 and V is TRBV19, with TRBD1 as a possible D gene (5 bases). Germline CDR1 and CDR2: LNHDA and SQIVND (reference sequence). Trimming stripped 8 bases from V and 5 bases from J, with 15 bases between. This CDR3 spans 13 amino acids. The CDR3 is CASARAGFYGYTF. The CDR3 bases are TGTGCCAGTGCCCGTGCAGGGTTTTATGGCTACACCTTC.

The rearrangement links TRBV27 to TRBJ2-3; 10 nucleotides align to TRBD1. Unmatched junction bases numbered 8, after V lost 5 bases and J lost 3 bases. There are 16 residues in the CDR3. Germline CDR1 is MNHEY and CDR2 is SMNVEV (reference sequence). This chain's CDR3 is CASSVAGTGVTDTQYF. CDR3 coding DNA: TGTGCCAGCAGTGTTGCCGGGACAGGGGTAACAGATACGCAGTATTTT.

The V call is TRBV24-1, the J call TRBJ2-1; the D gene is possibly TRBD2 (6 bases). Germline loops: CDR1 KGHDR, CDR2 SFDVKD. Trimming removed 5 bases from V and 5 bases from J, with 9 bases in between. The CDR3 runs 13 residues. The CDR3 reads CATSVADHNEQFF. The DNA for the CDR3 is TGTGCCACCAGTGTAGCGGACCACAATGAGCAGTTCTTC.

DNA of the CDR3: TGTGCCAGCACAGCGGGGGGGCCGGACGAGCAGTACTTC. This sequence encodes CASTAGGPDEQYF. V gene TRBV18 combines with J gene TRBJ2-7, with 10 bases matching TRBD2. The germline V gene has CDR1 KGHSH and CDR2 LQKENI. The CDR3 runs 13 residues. V trimming: 8 bases; J trimming: 5 bases; junction bases outside the gene matches: 6.

The V call is TRBV6-2 or TRBV6-3, the J call TRBJ1-1, with D perhaps matching TRBD1 (6 bases). CDR3 length equals 16 residues. V lost 6 bases, J lost 4 bases, and 21 bases lay in between. From germline, CDR1 is MNHEY and CDR2 SVGEGT. The CDR3 sequence: CASRTLLRGGGTEAFF. CDR3 DNA sequence: TGTGCCAGCAGAACCCTCTTGAGGGGGGGGGGCACTGAAGCTTTCTTT.

The rearrangement joins TRBV27 to TRBJ1-6; 12 bases agree with TRBD1. The CDR3 loop spans 18 amino acids. Germline V CDR1 and CDR2: MNHEY, SMNVEV (reference sequence). J was trimmed by 6 bases and V by 5 bases; bases with no gene match: 11. CDR3 nucleotide sequence: TGTGCCAGCAGTCTAAATCCGGGACAGGGGGCGCCTAATTCACCCCTCCACTTT. Protein sequence: CASSLNPGQGAPNSPLHF.

This chain uses TRBV28 with TRBJ1-1; 7 bases are shared with TRBD1. V gave up 5 bases and J gave up 0 bases; unmatched junction bases: 6. The CDR3 is 15 amino acids. CDR1 is MDHEN and CDR2 is SYDVKM in the germline V gene. The CDR3 nucleotides read TGTGCCAGCAGTAACATGACAGGGTTGAACACTGAAGCTTTCTTT. Its protein product is CASSNMTGLNTEAFF. The whole variable domain, filled in from reference TRBV28 and TRBJ1-1, reads DVKVTQSSRYLVKRTGEKVFLECVQDMDHENMFWYRQDPGLGLRLIYFSYDVKMKEKGDIPEGYSVSREKKERFSLILESASTNQTSMYLCASSNMTGLNTEAFFGQGTRLTVV.

V is TRBV30 and J is TRBJ1-1, with D possibly being TRBD1 (5 bases). The V gene's germline CDR1 is GTSNPN and CDR2 SVGIG (reference sequence). Trimming took 0 bases from V and 5 from J, leaving 10 bases between them. The CDR3 has 13 amino acids. The CDR3 protein is CAWSVGRVTEAFF. The CDR3 DNA sequence: TGTGCCTGGAGTGTGGGCAGGGTAACTGAAGCTTTCTTT.

The V gene is TRBV2, the J gene TRBJ1-2; TRBD1 agrees at 8 bases. The germline V gene encodes CDR1 SNHLY and CDR2 FYNNEI. The CDR3 covers 14 residues. With V trimmed by 7 bases and J by 8 bases, 12 bases remained unmatched. The CDR3: CASIRQGAMGGYTF. The CDR3 DNA is TGTGCCAGCATCAGGCAGGGGGCGATGGGGGGCTACACCTTC.

This chain uses TRBV20-1 with TRBJ1-4; the D gene is possibly TRBD1 (5 bases). This CDR3 region has 14 residues. Germline values: CDR1 DFQATT, CDR2 SNEGSKA (reference sequence). Trimming left V 4 bases short and J 6 bases short, with 15 bases between. CDR3 in amino acids: CSAIHLGRDEKLFF. The CDR3 DNA reads as TGCAGTGCTATACACTTGGGGCGGGATGAAAAACTGTTTTTT.

V is TRBV9 and J is TRBJ1-1; perhaps TRBD1 as D (5 bases). V gave up 0 bases and J gave up 7 bases, with 10 bases separating them. CDR1 is SGDLS and CDR2 is YYNGEE in the germline V gene. CDR3 length: 13 amino acids. CDR3 DNA: TGTGCCAGCAGCGTAGAGGGGATGGATGAAGCTTTCTTT. Translation gives CASSVEGMDEAFF.

The genes are TRBV7-9 and TRBJ1-1; D gene ambiguous. The V gene lost 1 base and the J gene lost 4 bases, with 13 bases spanning the gap. CDR3 length: 15 amino acids. Germline V gene sequence: CDR1 SEHNR, CDR2 FQNEAQ (reference sequence). The chain's CDR3 is CASSLVGATSTEAFF. CDR3 nucleotides: TGTGCCAGCAGCTTAGTAGGAGCGACGAGCACTGAAGCTTTCTTT.

CDR3 coding DNA: TGTGCCACCAGCAAGGGTCTGGGCAATGAGCAGTTCTTC. Its translation: CATSKGLGNEQFF. This chain joins TRBV15 and TRBJ2-1; D is undetermined. Germline V lookup: CDR1 LNHNV, CDR2 YYDKDF (reference sequence). The CDR3 loop spans 13 amino acids. Trimming took off 4 bases at V and 6 bases at J, with 10 bases between the two ends.

The J gene is TRBJ2-2, the V gene TRBV2; TRBD2 matches 11 bases. Germline V gives CDR1 SNHLY, CDR2 FYNNEI. The CDR3 runs 15 residues. V dropped 5 bases and J dropped 7; count of bases not matched to a gene: 6. CDR3 bases: TGTGCCAGCAGTCAGACTAGCGGGAAAGGCGGGGAGCTGTTTTTT. This encodes CASSQTSGKGGELFF.

V is TRBV20-1 and J is TRBJ2-1; 11 nucleotides align to TRBD2. Germline assignment: CDR1 DFQATT and CDR2 SNEGSKA (reference sequence). CDR3 size: 17 residues. After removal of 7 bases from V and 1 base from J, the junction contained 12 bases not matched to a gene. The CDR3 is CSVELAGVPLSYNEQFF. DNA of the CDR3: TGCAGTGTAGAACTAGCGGGAGTCCCGCTATCCTACAATGAGCAGTTCTTC.

This clonotype was picked up a small number of times. The chain joins TRBV6-1 to TRBJ1-4; TRBD1 matches 11 bases. Germline loops: CDR1 MNHNS, CDR2 SASEGT. The CDR3 is made up of 13 amino acids. V trimming: 8 bases; J trimming: 6 bases; junction bases outside the gene matches: 2. Here the CDR3 DNA reads TGTGCCAGCGGACAGGGGGCGGATGAAAAACTGTTTTTT. Encoded protein: CASGQGADEKLFF.

V and J are TRBV20-1 and TRBJ1-5; D gene uncertain. From germline, CDR1 is DFQATT and CDR2 SNEGSKA (reference sequence). V was cut by 3 bases and J by 1 base, with 10 bases left in between. The CDR3 is made up of 14 amino acids. The CDR3 bases are TGCAGTGCTAGTTTCCAGCCCAGCAATCAGCCCCAGCATTTT. Protein product: CSASFQPSNQPQHF.

CDR3 protein: CASRGTGPYEQYF. The CDR3 DNA reads as TGCGCCAGCAGGGGGACAGGGCCCTACGAGCAGTACTTC. The rearrangement uses TRBV5-1 and TRBJ2-7; 9 nucleotides line up with TRBD1. V gave up 5 bases and J gave up 2 bases; unmatched junction bases: 2. The CDR3 is 13 amino acids. Germline values: CDR1 SGHRS, CDR2 YFSETQ.

This clonotype came up a few times. The chain joins TRBV7-8 to TRBJ2-7; weak D call: TRBD2 (5 bases). CDR1 is SGHVS, CDR2 FQNEAQ, per germline. V was shortened by 2 bases and J by 7 bases, with 15 bases between the two germline ends. The length of the CDR3 is 14 residues. The CDR3 DNA follows: TGTGCCAGCAGCTTAACGACGGCTAGCAAGGAGCAGTACTTC. Translated: CASSLTTASKEQYF.

This clonotype has only a few counts. This sequence joins TRBV6-1 and TRBJ2-5, with D perhaps TRBD1 or TRBD2 (5 bases each). With 7 bases removed from V and 7 bases from J, the gap between germline ends came to 22 bases. Germline assignment: CDR1 MNHNS and CDR2 SASEGT. This CDR3 contains 15 residues. DNA for the CDR3: TGTGCCAGCATGGTTGACAGTGAGGGGAAAGGGACCCAGTACTTC. It codes for CASMVDSEGKGTQYF.

The genes are TRBV11-3 and TRBJ2-7; 9 positions agree with TRBD1. The CDR3 sequence is 16 residues long. Germline V gene lookup returns CDR1 SGHNT and CDR2 YENEEA. V shed 1 base, J shed 3 bases, and the junction held 7 bases outside the gene matches. In DNA, the CDR3 is TGTGCCAGCAGCTTAGCCTCCGGGACAGGGTTCTACGAGCAGTACTTC. This sequence encodes CASSLASGTGFYEQYF.

The chain employs TRBV25-1 and TRBJ2-3; D might be TRBD2 (6 bases). The CDR3 has 17 residues. Germline CDR1 is MGHDK and CDR2 is SYGVNS. The germline V and J ends were trimmed by 4 bases and 0 bases, with 17 bases remaining between them. CDR3 residues: CASSVGGGERSTDTQYF. The CDR3 bases are TGTGCCAGCAGTGTCGGTGGCGGGGAACGTAGCACAGATACGCAGTATTTT.